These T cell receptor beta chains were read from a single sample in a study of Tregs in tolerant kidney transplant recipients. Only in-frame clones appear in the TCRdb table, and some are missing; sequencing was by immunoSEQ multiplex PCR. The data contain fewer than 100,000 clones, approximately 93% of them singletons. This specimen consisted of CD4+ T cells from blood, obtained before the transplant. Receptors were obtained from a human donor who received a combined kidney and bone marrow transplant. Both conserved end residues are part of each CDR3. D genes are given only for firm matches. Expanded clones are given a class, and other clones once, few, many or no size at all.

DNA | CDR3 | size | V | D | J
TGTGCCACCAGCAGAGATCAGGGGGCGGGGAACACCATATATTTT | CATSRDQGAGNTIYF | once | TRBV15 | TRBD1 | TRBJ1-3
TGTGCCACCAGCAGAGATATCCTAGCGGGAGTTCAAGGTGAGCAGTTCTTC | CATSRDILAGVQGEQFF | - | TRBV15 | TRBD2 | TRBJ2-1
TGCGCCAGCAGCCGAGGACTAGCGGGGGGGCCGAAAACAGATACGCAGTATTTT | CASSRGLAGGPKTDTQYF | once | TRBV4-3 | TRBD2 | TRBJ2-3
TGTGCCAGCAGCCGAGCAGGGATTCTTGGGACTGAAGCTTTCTTT | CASSRAGILGTEAFF | - | TRBV4-2 | - | TRBJ1-1
TGTGCCATCACAGGGGGCGGGGGAGAGGATGAGCAGTTCTTC | CAITGGGGEDEQFF | - | TRBV10-3 | - | TRBJ2-1
TGTGCCAGCAGCTGGGGGCGGGTAAATGAAAAACTGTTTTTT | CASSWGRVNEKLFF | few | TRBV6-5 | - | TRBJ1-4
TGTGCCAGCAGCTTAGCGGGCGGGTTATACGAGCAGTACTTC | CASSLAGGLYEQYF | - | TRBV7-2 | - | TRBJ2-7
TGTGCCAGTAGTCGGACAGGATCGACCTACGAGCAGTACTTC | CASSRTGSTYEQYF | - | TRBV19 | TRBD1 | TRBJ2-7
TGTGCCAGTACTTGGGCAGGGGAACCAGATACGCAGTATTTT | CASTWAGEPDTQYF | - | TRBV19 | - | TRBJ2-3
TGCAGCGTCCGGGACACTACGATCTATGGCTACACCTTC | CSVRDTTIYGYTF | - | TRBV29-1 | - | TRBJ1-2
TGTGCCAGCAGCTTAACCCACGGGGGGGGCACAGATACGCAGTATTTT | CASSLTHGGGTDTQYF | - | TRBV7-7 | TRBD2 | TRBJ2-3
TGTGCCAGCAGCGTAAGTAGAGTCTCTGGCACCGGGGAGCTGTTTTTT | CASSVSRVSGTGELFF | - | TRBV9 | - | TRBJ2-2
TGTGCCAGCAGCTTGGGGCCGCCCGGGACATCTAGGCAGCCCCAGCATTTT | CASSLGPPGTSRQPQHF | - | TRBV5-6 | - | TRBJ1-5
TGTGCCAGCAGCCCCTGGGACAGGCCCTACGAGCAGTACTTC | CASSPWDRPYEQYF | - | TRBV11-3 | TRBD1 | TRBJ2-7
TGTGCCAGCAGCTTGTCTTTCAGGGAGGGCGAGCAGTACTTC | CASSLSFREGEQYF | - | TRBV5-4 | TRBD2 | TRBJ2-7
TGTGCCAGCACTAACTCGAACACCGGGGAGCTGTTTTTT | CASTNSNTGELFF | once | TRBV5-4 | - | TRBJ2-2
TGTGCCACCAGCAGGACGGGACTCGCGAACACTGAAGCTTTCTTT | CATSRTGLANTEAFF | - | TRBV15 | - | TRBJ1-1
TGTGCCAGCAGCGCAGCCTCCGACAGATCGTATGGCTACACCTTC | CASSAASDRSYGYTF | - | TRBV9 | - | TRBJ1-2
TGTGCCAGTAGTATATCGGGACAGAACTATCAGCCCCAGCATTTT | CASSISGQNYQPQHF | - | TRBV19 | TRBD1 | TRBJ1-5
TGTGCCAGCAGCACTAGTCGGGGACTTAATGAAAAACTGTTTTTT | CASSTSRGLNEKLFF | - | TRBV7-2 | - | TRBJ1-4
TGCGCCAGCAGCCAAAGGGGAAGGGGTTTGGACGAGCAGTACTTC | CASSQRGRGLDEQYF | - | TRBV4-1 | - | TRBJ2-7
TGTGCCAGTAGTTTGGGCCAGGGATCCCAAGTAGCTTTCTTT | CASSLGQGSQVAFF | - | TRBV19 | - | TRBJ1-1
TGTGCCAGCAGCCAAGAACGGGGGGGCTTGCGAGAGACCCAGTACTTC | CASSQERGGLRETQYF | - | TRBV4-2 | TRBD2 | TRBJ2-5
TGTGCCAGCAGCGCGAGAACAAGCGACACAGATACGCAGTATTTT | CASSARTSDTDTQYF | - | TRBV9 | - | TRBJ2-3
TGCGCCAGCAGCAGATCAGGGGCTGGGACTGAAGCTTTCTTT | CASSRSGAGTEAFF | - | TRBV5-1 | - | TRBJ1-1
TGCGCCAGCAGGGGACAGGGGAACTCCGGGGAGCTGTTTTTT | CASRGQGNSGELFF | - | TRBV5-1 | TRBD1 | TRBJ2-2
TGCGCCAGCAGTGGGAGCGGGGGGATTGGCGAGCAGTACTTC | CASSGSGGIGEQYF | - | TRBV5-1 | TRBD2 | TRBJ2-7
TGCAGTGCGCCCCTGGGGGGCGAGCAGTACTTC | CSAPLGGEQYF | - | TRBV20-1 | - | TRBJ2-7
TGTGCCAGCAGTGATTACGGGACAGAGGGAGGCTACACCTTC | CASSDYGTEGGYTF | - | TRBV25-1 | TRBD1 | TRBJ1-2